Below, 10 T cell receptor beta chains from the same sample are listed, as sequenced in a study of cytomegalovirus exposure and HLA in healthy donors. Primers for the PCR totalled 60 Vbeta and 13 Jbeta. Assay: immunoSEQ multiplex PCR; the TCRdb copy retains only in-frame clones and omits some. This sample yields 110,000 or so clones, of which around three quarters are seen a single time; roughly 5% belongs to the top ten. Sequenced material: PBMCs. These receptors came from a middle-aged man in good health and CMV-seropositive.

This clone occurred once. The chain carries TRBV7-8 and TRBJ2-5; the D gene is possibly TRBD2 (6 bases). The germline CDR1 and CDR2 sequences are SGHVS and FQNEAQ. V was shortened by 1 base and J by 4 bases, with 10 bases between the two germline ends. The CDR3 extends over 14 amino acids. The CDR3 DNA sequence: TGTGCCAGCAGCTTAGGGAGGGGTGGAGAGACCCAGTACTTC. This codes for CASSLGRGGETQYF.

The V and J genes are TRBV2 and TRBJ1-1, with TRBD1 matching over 8 bases. From germline, CDR1 is SNHLY and CDR2 FYNNEI. J gave up 6 bases and V 5 bases, and 5 bases lay outside the gene matches. CDR3 length: 13 residues. Here the CDR3 DNA reads TGTGCCAGCAGTACAGGGGGATCAGCTGAAGCTTTCTTT. This translates into CASSTGGSAEAFF.

V usage is TRBV13 and J usage is TRBJ2-3; D may be TRBD2 (6 bases). CDR1 is PRHDT and CDR2 is FYEKMQ in the germline V gene (reference sequence). Trimming stripped 2 bases from V and 2 bases from J, with 14 bases between. CDR3 size: 16 residues. CDR3 in DNA: TGTGCCAGCAGCTTAACGGCGGGGCTAAACACAGATACGCAGTATTTT. Protein sequence: CASSLTAGLNTDTQYF.

CDR3 bases: TGTGCCAGCAGTGAAGTGCAGGGGGGAAGGTATGGCTACACCTTC. It specifies CASSEVQGGRYGYTF. The chain employs TRBV2 and TRBJ1-2, with 7 positions matching TRBD1. The CDR3 has 15 amino acids. Germline V gene sequence: CDR1 SNHLY, CDR2 FYNNEI. The V and J ends lost 1 base and 5 bases, in that order; junction bases with no gene match: 7.

The chain couples TRBV10-3 to TRBJ2-2, with D hard to call. This CDR3 region has 15 residues. Germline-derived CDR1 and CDR2 are ENHRY and SYGVKD. V was trimmed by 7 bases and J by 7 bases, leaving 19 bases between them. The CDR3 here is CAITGTGPEGGELFF. The CDR3 DNA reads TGTGCCATCACAGGCACCGGCCCTGAAGGCGGGGAGCTGTTTTTT.

The chain is built from TRBV19 and TRBJ2-3; D call uncertain. The CDR3 totals 13 residues. V was clipped by 7 bases and J by 1 base, with 9 bases between them. Germline V gene lookup returns CDR1 LNHDA and CDR2 SQIVND (reference sequence). The CDR3 loop reads CASTLDGTDTQYF. DNA for the CDR3: TGTGCCAGTACCCTAGATGGCACAGATACGCAGTATTTT. Complete variable domain (other parts from reference TRBV19 and TRBJ2-3): DGGITQSPKYLFRKEGQNVTLSCEQNLNHDAMYWYRQDPGQGLRLIYYSQIVNDFQKGDIAEGYSVSREKKESFPLTVTSAQKNPTAFYLCASTLDGTDTQYFGPGTRLTVL.

DNA of the CDR3: TGTGCCAGCAGCGTAGTCGGGACTAGTGAGTACAATGAGCAGTTCTTC. Residues: CASSVVGTSEYNEQFF. The chain is built from TRBV9 and TRBJ2-1; 8 bases agree with TRBD2. The germline V gene has CDR1 SGDLS and CDR2 YYNGEE. With 0 bases clipped from V and 4 bases from J, the junction kept 6 bases outside the gene matches. The CDR3 is 16 residues long.

The J gene is TRBJ1-1, the V gene TRBV6-1; D possibly corresponds to TRBD1 (5 bases). The CDR3 runs to 14 residues. CDR1 is MNHNS, CDR2 SASEGT, per germline. The V gene lost 6 bases and the J gene lost 1 base, with 12 bases spanning the gap. The CDR3 spells CASREMGGNTEAFF. The CDR3, as DNA: TGTGCCAGCAGAGAGATGGGGGGGAACACTGAAGCTTTCTTT.

DNA for the CDR3: TGTGCCAGCAGTCGATGGGGCGATAGGGGGAGTGGCTACACCTTC. It codes for CASSRWGDRGSGYTF. V and J are TRBV27 and TRBJ1-2; the D gene is possibly TRBD1 (6 bases). Looked up from germline, CDR1 is MNHEY and CDR2 is SMNVEV (reference sequence). The V end was cut by 5 bases, the J end by 7 bases, with 20 bases between. The CDR3 has 15 residues.

The chain has TRBV19 and TRBJ1-1; D is uncertain. The CDR3 has 15 amino acids. CDR1 is LNHDA and CDR2 is SQIVND in the germline V gene (reference sequence). Trimming cost V 11 bases and J 1 base, with 20 bases left between them. The CDR3 protein is CALRRPGGKNTEAFF. CDR3 nucleotides: TGTGCCCTCCGAAGGCCGGGAGGGAAGAACACTGAAGCTTTCTTT.